This TCR beta chain was recovered during a study of T cell repertoires in cytomegalovirus infection. The wider study: Matching HLA type, along with CMV infection, was indicated by public TCR beta signatures.

This clonotype was counted many times. Antigen unknown. One entry per CDR3 protein, called by TCRdb with MiXCR from the reads. The top ten hold around 8.1% of the sample, which has about 260,000 distinct CDR3 sequences, roughly an eighth seen once. Regarding the study as a whole: Dominating the ex vivo response were HLA-C-restricted CMV-specific TCR beta clonotypes. Cumulative public TCR beta family frequency identified CMV carriers with the relevant HLA.

The sample taken for sequencing was PBMCs. The receptor's source is a human donor in good health (CMV status not recorded). Some clones in this sample may be carry-over from other donors' samples.

As DNA, the CDR3 is TGTGCCAGCAGCTTACAGGGGGCAGAGTACTACGAGCAGTACTTC. This gives the protein CASSLQGAEYYEQYF. This chain connects TRBV7-2 to TRBJ2-7; TRBD1 agrees at 8 bases. The CDR3 has 15 residues. The J segment lost 3 bases and the V segment lost 2 bases, leaving 6 bases of the junction unmatched. Germline lookup yields CDR1 SGHTA and CDR2 FQGNSA.